The clone carrying this T cell receptor (beta chain) was seen repeatedly, ten times or more. The CDR3 extends 3 residues past the end of the read, so its final part is completed from the germline J gene. This sample was included in a study of T cell clonality in common variable immunodeficiency. Germline assignment: CDR1 SGHTA and CDR2 FQGNSA. The CDR3 spans 12 residues. Produced via immunoSEQ multiplex PCR; TCRdb's table is partial and in-frame only. The sample presents some 60,000 clones, none singletons. The clonotype was recovered from a person between 18 and 75 years old in good health. Input material: peripheral blood mononuclear cells. The J gene is TRBJ2-4, the V gene TRBV7-2; D may be TRBD2 (5 bases). CDR3: CASTTPTGIQYF. The part of the CDR3 DNA that was read is TGTGCCAGCACCACACCCACGGGGATT.